This TCR beta chain was documented in a study of blood T cell repertoires in COVID-19. TCRdb keeps only in-frame clones here, not all; method: immunoSEQ multiplex PCR. The sample contains around 200,000 clones, approximately 87% of which appear only once. Germline CDR1 reads SNHLY; CDR2 reads FYNNEI. The CDR3 is 14 residues long. Germline trimming cut 6 bases from V and 1 base from J; bases unmatched to any gene: 2. What was sequenced was peripheral blood. The chain employs TRBV2 and TRBJ2-7; 11 bases fit TRBD2. This sequence originates from a man in his 60s who had recovered from COVID-19. CDR3 region: CASSGTSGSYEQYF. CDR3 coding DNA: TGTGCCAGCAGCGGGACTAGCGGATCCTACGAGCAGTACTTC. The entire variable domain, with the rest obtained from reference TRBV2 and TRBJ2-7, is as follows: EPEVTQTPSHQVTQMGQEVILRCVPISNHLYFYWYRQILGQKVEFLVSFYNNEISEKSEIFDDQFSVERPDGSNFTLKIRSTKLEDSAMYFCASSGTSGSYEQYFGPGTRLTVT.